This is a list of T cell receptor beta chains from one sample in a study of blood T cell repertoires in COVID-19. Measured with immunoSEQ multiplex PCR; TCRdb has only the in-frame clones, and not every one. Of about 170,000 clones listed, roughly four fifths are singletons. The sequencing input was peripheral blood. These receptors originate from a woman over 75 with acute or convalescent COVID-19. Each CDR3 is given with its conserved first and last residue. D genes are given only for firm matches. The listing skips clone size in some rows; elsewhere it reads once, few, many or a size class.

TRBJ2-5,TRBD2,TRBV6-5,once,CASSSSGSETQYF,TGTGCCAGCAGTTCGAGCGGGAGCGAGACCCAGTACTTC
TRBJ1-5,TRBD1,TRBV6-5,NA,CASSSRTGISTQHF,TGTGCCAGCAGTTCCCGGACAGGAATCAGTACCCAGCATTTT
TRBJ2-1,TRBD2,TRBV19,few,CASRGREGNEQFF,TGTGCCAGTAGGGGCAGGGAGGGTAATGAGCAGTTCTTC
TRBJ1-4,TRBD1,TRBV2,NA,CASSFPGGQGNEKLFF,TGTGCCAGCAGTTTCCCCGGGGGACAGGGTAACGAAAAACTGTTTTTT
TRBJ2-3,TRBD2,TRBV7-9,NA,CACRKAGVADTQYF,TGTGCCTGCCGGAAGGCGGGAGTGGCAGATACGCAGTATTTT
TRBJ1-1,NA,TRBV5-1,NA,CASSLARANTEAFF,TGCGCCAGCAGCTTGGCCAGGGCGAACACTGAAGCTTTCTTT
TRBJ1-1,NA,TRBV30,NA,CAGNRVMNTEAFF,TGTGCCGGGAACAGAGTTATGAACACTGAAGCTTTCTTT
TRBJ2-2,TRBD1,TRBV10-3,NA,CAINRGFTGELFF,TGTGCCATAAACAGGGGGTTCACCGGGGAGCTGTTTTTT
TRBJ2-1,TRBD1,TRBV9,NA,CASSVLGQGQDEQFF,TGTGCCAGCAGCGTTTTAGGACAGGGTCAAGATGAGCAGTTCTTC
TRBJ1-3,NA,TRBV4-3,NA,CASSPPGAHTIYF,TGCGCCAGCAGCCCTCCAGGGGCCCACACCATATATTTT
TRBJ1-4,TRBD1,TRBV7-2,few,CASTLQGEKLFF,TGTGCCAGCACACTACAGGGGGAAAAACTGTTTTTT
TRBJ1-1,NA,TRBV11-2,NA,CASSLEVGGGTEAFF,TGTGCCAGCAGCTTAGAGGTGGGCGGGGGCACTGAAGCTTTCTTT
TRBJ2-1,NA,TRBV9,NA,CASSAQPGQTSNEQFF,TGTGCCAGCAGCGCTCAACCGGGACAAACAAGTAATGAGCAGTTCTTC
TRBJ1-2,NA,TRBV30,NA,CAWSLMGLSGGYTF,TGTGCCTGGAGTTTAATGGGACTCTCGGGGGGCTACACCTTC
TRBJ1-2,TRBD1,TRBV7-9,NA,CASSPGQAQAGGYTF,TGTGCCAGCAGCCCAGGACAGGCCCAAGCTGGCGGCTACACCTTC
TRBJ1-1,TRBD1,TRBV3-1/TRBV3-2,once,CASSRGQWVVGEAFF,TGTGCCAGCAGCCGGGGACAGTGGGTTGTTGGTGAAGCTTTCTTT
TRBJ2-7,NA,TRBV3-1/TRBV3-2,NA,CASSQGGLHGYEQYF,TGTGCCAGCAGCCAAGGCGGACTCCACGGGTACGAGCAGTACTTC
TRBJ1-5,NA,TRBV7-5,NA,CVRSLTRTGSQPQHF,TGTGTCAGAAGCTTAACCAGGACAGGGAGCCAGCCCCAGCATTTT
TRBJ1-2,TRBD1,TRBV28,NA,CASSRPSTGNYGYTF,TGTGCCAGCAGTCGACCTTCGACAGGGAACTATGGCTACACCTTC
TRBJ2-7,NA,TRBV6-1,NA,CASSEYLLPGTYEQYF,TGTGCCAGCAGTGAATATTTACTACCGGGGACCTACGAGCAGTACTTC
TRBJ1-1,TRBD1,TRBV18,NA,CASSGTGTATEAFF,TGTGCCAGCTCCGGGACAGGGACCGCCACTGAAGCTTTCTTT
TRBJ1-4,NA,TRBV5-6,once,CASSFTGFNEKLFF,TGTGCCAGCAGCTTTACGGGTTTTAATGAAAAACTGTTTTTT
TRBJ1-1,NA,TRBV7-8,NA,CASSPAGVRSMNTEAFF,TGTGCCAGCAGCCCGGCAGGGGTCCGGTCAATGAACACTGAAGCTTTCTTT